This T cell receptor (beta chain) was found in a study of tumor-infiltrating lymphocytes in primary liver carcinoma. This clonotype was detected ten times or more. A constant-region primer served to make TCR beta cDNA from roughly 460 ng total RNA. Nested multiplex PCR, run for three rounds with slightly modified ARM-PCR, yielded TCR beta libraries. Each of the first two PCR rounds ran approximately 10 cycles with TRBV1-TRBV30 forward and C-beta reverse primers. TCRdb reanalysed the multiplex PCR reads using MiXCR and keeps one entry per CDR3 protein. The table includes about 200,000 distinct CDR3 sequences, around 85% detected once. Without any cell sorting, about 18-30 mg of bulk tissue yielded co-extracted RNA and DNA. Each tumor specimen held more than 85% viable tumor cells. Germline CDR1 and CDR2: MNHNS and SASEGT. This CDR3 has 14 amino acids. V was trimmed by 3 bases and J by 3 bases, leaving 11 bases between them.

This sequence originates from a man between 35 and 55 years old with primary liver carcinoma and hepatitis B virus infection. This chain links TRBV6-1 with TRBJ1-1, with D unresolved. Sequencing was performed on tumor tissue from primary liver carcinoma. Here the CDR3 DNA reads TGTGCCAGCAGTGATGGGCAGGTGGACACTGAAGCTTTCTTT. Translating it yields CASSDGQVDTEAFF.